This T cell receptor (beta chain) emerged from a study of Ad26.COV2.S vaccination and SARS-CoV-2 variants. About the research overall: A participant enrolled in the COV1001 Ad26.COV2.S trial arm provided the sample. Once, or twice with 56 days between doses, Ad26.COV2.S was given intramuscularly. Study outcomes and limitations: Similar non-spike TCR breadth was observed in recipients of vaccine and of placebo. Substantial response breadth was reportedly seen for spike-specific CD8+ and CD4+ T cells after vaccination.

Regarding this clone: Its target is not known.

CDR1 and CDR2 (germline): MDHEN, SYDVKM. The trim removed 7 bases at V and 0 bases at J, leaving 8 bases unmatched. This CDR3 is 15 amino acids long. Treatment described: around 19 received Ad26.COV2.S at low or high dose, single or two shots; 5 received placebo; per-sample allocation not given. The samples were gathered on day 63 after the first injection of vaccine or placebo. TCRdb's table, derived via immunoSEQ multiplex PCR, lists solely in-frame clones and lacks some. The table shows 300,000 to 400,000 clones, with around 83% occurring only once. The sequence came from a person aged 18-60 years who received the Ad26.COV2.S COVID-19 vaccine or a placebo. The chain recombines TRBV28 with TRBJ1-2; TRBD1 matches at 7 bases. Material: peripheral blood, obtained in a trial of Ad26.COV2.S vaccine versus placebo. This CDR3 is CASTPGGNTNYGYTF. In nucleotides, the CDR3 is TGTGCCAGCACCCCAGGGGGGAATACTAACTATGGCTACACCTTC.